This TCR beta chain was identified during a study of PD-L1 blockade in urothelial cancer. About the research overall: About 85% of the roughly 30 patients were males with bladder-origin urothelial cancer. The study recovered a median of around 140,000 T cells per blood sample.

Clones were read by immunoSEQ multiplex PCR, and TCRdb kept only the in-frame ones, dropping some. The sample has around 49,000 clones, more than 75% seen once. Time point noted: peripheral blood 6 weeks after treatment start. Each patient presented with locally advanced or metastatic urothelial carcinoma. Regarding the study as a whole: A pretreatment blood TCR clonality that fell below the median predicted better progression-free and overall survival.

Trimming left V 5 bases short and J 0 bases short, with 13 bases between. Per germline, CDR1 SGHNT and CDR2 YYREEE (reference sequence). The CDR3 is 15 residues long. A remark on this clone: Its antigen is undetermined.

The TCR comes from a man aged 55 to 70 with urothelial cancer. The V gene is TRBV5-4, the J gene TRBJ2-3, with a tentative D call TRBD2 (5 bases). The specimen was PBMCs, collected around atezolizumab (anti-PD-L1) treatment. The CDR3 coding sequence is TGTGCCAGCAGATCGGACTTGACTAGCACAGATACGCAGTATTTT. Residues: CASRSDLTSTDTQYF.